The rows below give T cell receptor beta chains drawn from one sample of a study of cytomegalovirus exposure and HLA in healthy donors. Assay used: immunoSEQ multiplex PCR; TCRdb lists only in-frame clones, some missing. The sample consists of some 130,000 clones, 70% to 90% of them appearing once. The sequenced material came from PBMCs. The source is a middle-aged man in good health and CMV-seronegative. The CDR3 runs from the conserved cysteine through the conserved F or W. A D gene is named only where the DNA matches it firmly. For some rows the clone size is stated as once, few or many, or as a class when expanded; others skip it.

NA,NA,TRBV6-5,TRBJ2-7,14,TGTGCCAGCAGTTACGTAGCGGACTCCTACGAGCAGTACTTC,CASSYVADSYEQYF
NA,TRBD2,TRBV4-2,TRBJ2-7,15,TGTGCCAGCAGCCAACCCGGGACTAGCGCTTCCCCGCAGTACTTC,CASSQPGTSASPQYF
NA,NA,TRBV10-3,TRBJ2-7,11,TGTGCCATCGGGAGCTCCTACGAGCAGTACTTC,CAIGSSYEQYF
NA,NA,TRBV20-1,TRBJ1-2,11,TGCAGTGCTAGTCGTCAGTATGGCTACACCTTC,CSASRQYGYTF
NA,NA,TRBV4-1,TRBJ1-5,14,TGCGCCAGCAGCCAAGCAGGGCGAGGTCAGCCCCAGCATTTT,CASSQAGRGQPQHF
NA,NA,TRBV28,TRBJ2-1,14,TGTGCCGGCACGACAGGCTCGGTAGACAATGAGCAGTTCTTC,CAGTTGSVDNEQFF
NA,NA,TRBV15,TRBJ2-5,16,TGTGCCACCAGCAGAGGCCGTCAGGGGCCCCTTGTCACCCAGTACTTC,CATSRGRQGPLVTQYF
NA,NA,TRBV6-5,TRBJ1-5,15,TGTGCCAGCAGTTACTCAGGAGTTAGCAATCAGCCCCAGCATTTT,CASSYSGVSNQPQHF
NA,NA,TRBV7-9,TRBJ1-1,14,TGTTCCAGCAGCCAATTACAGGGGAACACTGAAGCTTTCTTT,CSSSQLQGNTEAFF
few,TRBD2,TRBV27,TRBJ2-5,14,TGTGCCAGCAGAACCGCGGGAGGCCAAGAGACCCAGTACTTC,CASRTAGGQETQYF
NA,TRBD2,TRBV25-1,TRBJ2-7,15,TGTGCCAGCAGTCACGGACTAGGGAGCTCCTACGAGCAGTACTTC,CASSHGLGSSYEQYF
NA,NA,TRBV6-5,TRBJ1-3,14,TGTGCCAGCAGCTCCATGAGCTCTGGAAACACCATATATTTT,CASSSMSSGNTIYF
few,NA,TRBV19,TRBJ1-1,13,TGTGCCAGTAGTATTCAGGGAGGCACTGAAGCTTTCTTT,CASSIQGGTEAFF
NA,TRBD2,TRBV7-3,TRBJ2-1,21,TGTGCCAGCAGCCGGATGGCCGGGACTAGCGGGGGGGCCGGGACCATCGGGGAGCAGTTCTTC,CASSRMAGTSGGAGTIGEQFF
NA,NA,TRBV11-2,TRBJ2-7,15,TGTGCCAGCAGAGGGCCCGGGCGGGGGCCCTACGAGCAGTACTTC,CASRGPGRGPYEQYF
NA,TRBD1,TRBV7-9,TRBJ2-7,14,TGTTCCAGCAGCCCGATCAACAGGGGCTACGAGCAGTACTTC,CSSSPINRGYEQYF
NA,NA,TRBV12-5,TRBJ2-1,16,TGTGCTAGTGGTTTGGTACTGGCGGGGGCCTACGATGAGCAGTTCTTC,CASGLVLAGAYDEQFF
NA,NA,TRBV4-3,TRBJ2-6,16,TGCGCCAGCAGCCAAGATGCGGGCTCCGGGGCCAACGTCCTGACTTTC,CASSQDAGSGANVLTF
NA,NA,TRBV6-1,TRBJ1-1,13,TGTGCCAGCAGGGACCTGGAGGACACTGAAGCTTTCTTT,CASRDLEDTEAFF
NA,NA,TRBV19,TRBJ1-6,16,TGTGCCAGTAGTACAACAGGGAGCTCCTATAATTCACCCCTCCACTTT,CASSTTGSSYNSPLHF
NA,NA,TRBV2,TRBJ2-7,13,TGTGCCAGCAGATATGGACAGTCCTACGAGCAGTACTTC,CASRYGQSYEQYF
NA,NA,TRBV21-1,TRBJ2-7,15,TGTGCCAGCAGCAAAGAAGCGGCTAGCGGATGCGAGCAGTACTTC,CASSKEAASGCEQYF
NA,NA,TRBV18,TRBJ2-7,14,TGTGCCAGCTCACCTGAGCGAAGTGCTTACGAGCAGTACTTC,CASSPERSAYEQYF
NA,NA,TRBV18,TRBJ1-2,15,TGTGCCAGCTCACCAGAGTTCGACACCGGTAGTGGCTACACCTTC,CASSPEFDTGSGYTF
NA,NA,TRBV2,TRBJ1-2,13,TGTGCCAGCAGTGAAGGGCAGGGTTACGGCTACACCTTC,CASSEGQGYGYTF
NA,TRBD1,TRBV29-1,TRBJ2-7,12,TGCAGCGCGGGACAGGGAGGTTACGAGCAGTACTTC,CSAGQGGYEQYF
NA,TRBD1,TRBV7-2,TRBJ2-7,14,TGTGCCAGCAGCTCCCCGGCAGGGGGCTACGAGCAGTACTTC,CASSSPAGGYEQYF
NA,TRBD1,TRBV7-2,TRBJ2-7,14,TGTGCCAGCAGCGTAAAGCAATGGGACAGCCCCAAGAACTTC,CASSVKQWDSPKNF
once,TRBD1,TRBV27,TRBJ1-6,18,TGTGCCAGCAGACGTCCGGGACAGGGGACCGTCGGGAATTCACCCCTCCACTTT,CASRRPGQGTVGNSPLHF
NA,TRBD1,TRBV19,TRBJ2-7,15,TGTGCCAGTAGTATTACTGAGGGACAGATTTACGAGCAGTACTTC,CASSITEGQIYEQYF
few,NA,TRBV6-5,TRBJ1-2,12,TGTGCCAGCAGATCCGTTGTCTATGGCTACACCTTC,CASRSVVYGYTF
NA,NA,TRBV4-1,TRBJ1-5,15,TGCGCCAGCAGCCAAGACTATTATAGCAATCAGCCCCAGCATTTT,CASSQDYYSNQPQHF
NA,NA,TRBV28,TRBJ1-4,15,TGTGCCAGCAGTCCTCCGGGGGGCTTTAATGAAAAACTGTTTTTT,CASSPPGGFNEKLFF
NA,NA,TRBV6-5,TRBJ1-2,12,TGTGCCACCCGTAAAGGGGACTATGGCTACACCTTC,CATRKGDYGYTF
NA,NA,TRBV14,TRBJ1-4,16,TGTGCCAGCAGCCAAGGGGACACAGGCTTTAATGAAAAACTGTTTTTT,CASSQGDTGFNEKLFF
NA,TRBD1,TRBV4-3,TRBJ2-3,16,TGCGCCAGCAGCCGAGCATCGACAGGGGTCGCAGATACGCAGTATTTT,CASSRASTGVADTQYF
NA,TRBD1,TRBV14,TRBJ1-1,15,TGTGCCAGCAGCCAAACAGGGGGCGAGAACACTGAAGCTTTCTTT,CASSQTGGENTEAFF
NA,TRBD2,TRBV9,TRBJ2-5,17,TGTGCCAGCAGCCCCCTAACGGGAGGGGATATTCCGGAGACCCAGTACTTC,CASSPLTGGDIPETQYF
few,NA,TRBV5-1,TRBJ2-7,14,TGCGCCAGCACCTCTGACTGGTTCACCTACGAGCAGTACTTC,CASTSDWFTYEQYF
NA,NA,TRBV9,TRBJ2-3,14,TGTGCCAGCAGCGTAGGTCAGGGGCCAGATACGCAGTATTTT,CASSVGQGPDTQYF
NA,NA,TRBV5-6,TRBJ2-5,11,TGTGCCAGCAGCCTGTTAGGGGCCCAGTACTTC,CASSLLGAQYF
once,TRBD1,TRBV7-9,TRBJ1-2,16,TGTTCCAGCACCACGACCCGGACAGGGAATAACTATGGCTACACCTTC,CSSTTTRTGNNYGYTF
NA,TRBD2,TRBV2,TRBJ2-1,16,TGTGCCAGCAGTGAAAATTCCGGGACTAGGGGCGGTGAGCAGTTCTTC,CASSENSGTRGGEQFF
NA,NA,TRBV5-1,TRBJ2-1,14,TGCGCCAGCAGCTTTGCGAGGTCCTACAATGAGCAGTTCTTC,CASSFARSYNEQFF
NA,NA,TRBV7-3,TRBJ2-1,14,TGTGCCAGCAGCTTGAGCGGGCGGAGGGATGAGCAGTTCTTC,CASSLSGRRDEQFF
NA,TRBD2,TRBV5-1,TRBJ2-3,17,TGCGCCAGCAGCTTGATCTCTAGCGGAGGGGGCACAGATACGCAGTATTTT,CASSLISSGGGTDTQYF
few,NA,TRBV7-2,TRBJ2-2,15,TGTGCCAGCAGGGGGGCTACGTGGAACACCGGGGAGCTGTTTTTT,CASRGATWNTGELFF
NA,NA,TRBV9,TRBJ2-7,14,TGTGCCAGCAGCGCCGCGGGGATTGGCTACGAGCAGTACTTC,CASSAAGIGYEQYF
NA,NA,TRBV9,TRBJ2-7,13,TGTGCCAGCAGCCCAGGGGTGTCCTACGAGCAGTACTTC,CASSPGVSYEQYF
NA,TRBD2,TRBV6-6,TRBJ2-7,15,TGTGCCAGCAGACTCGGGACTAGCGGTCCGTACGAGCAGTACTTC,CASRLGTSGPYEQYF
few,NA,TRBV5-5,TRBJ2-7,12,TGTGCCAGCAGCCTGAGAGCGTACGAGCAGTACTTC,CASSLRAYEQYF
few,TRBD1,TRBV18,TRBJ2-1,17,TGTGCCAGCTCACCGGGACAGGGGGTCTCCGTTATTAATGAGCAGTTCTTC,CASSPGQGVSVINEQFF
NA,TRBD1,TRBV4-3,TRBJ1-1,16,TGCGCCAGCAGCCAAGATCTTAACAGGGGGCCGGGTGAAGCTTTCTTT,CASSQDLNRGPGEAFF
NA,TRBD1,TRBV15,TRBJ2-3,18,TGTGCCACCAGCAGAGAGGGACCGGGACAGGGTTTGTCAGATACGCAGTATTTT,CATSREGPGQGLSDTQYF
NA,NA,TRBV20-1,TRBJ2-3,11,TGCAGTGCTAGTTTAGCAGATACGCAGTATTTT,CSASLADTQYF